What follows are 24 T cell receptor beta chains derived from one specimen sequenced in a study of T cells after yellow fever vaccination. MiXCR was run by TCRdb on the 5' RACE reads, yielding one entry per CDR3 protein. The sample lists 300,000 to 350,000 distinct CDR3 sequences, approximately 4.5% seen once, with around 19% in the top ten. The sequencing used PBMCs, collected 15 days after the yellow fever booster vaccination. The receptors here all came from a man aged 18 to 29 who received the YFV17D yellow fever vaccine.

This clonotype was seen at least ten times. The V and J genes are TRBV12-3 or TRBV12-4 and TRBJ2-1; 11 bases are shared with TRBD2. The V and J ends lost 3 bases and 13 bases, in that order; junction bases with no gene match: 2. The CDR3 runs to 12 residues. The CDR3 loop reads CASSFSGGAQFF. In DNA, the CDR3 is TGTGCCAGCAGTTTTAGCGGGGGGGCCCAGTTCTTC.

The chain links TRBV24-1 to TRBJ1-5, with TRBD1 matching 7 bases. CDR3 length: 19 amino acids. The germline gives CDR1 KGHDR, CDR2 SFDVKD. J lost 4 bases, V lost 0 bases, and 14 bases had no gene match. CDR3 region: CATSDLQDRAVGPNQPQHF. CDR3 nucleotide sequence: TGTGCCACCAGTGATTTGCAAGACAGGGCGGTGGGTCCTAATCAGCCCCAGCATTTT.

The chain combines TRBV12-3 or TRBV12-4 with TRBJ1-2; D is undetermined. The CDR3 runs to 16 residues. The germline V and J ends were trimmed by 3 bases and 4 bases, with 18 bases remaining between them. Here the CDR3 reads CASSFRVRFSSYGYTF. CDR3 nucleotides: TGTGCCAGCAGTTTTAGAGTCAGGTTTTCCTCCTATGGCTACACCTTC.

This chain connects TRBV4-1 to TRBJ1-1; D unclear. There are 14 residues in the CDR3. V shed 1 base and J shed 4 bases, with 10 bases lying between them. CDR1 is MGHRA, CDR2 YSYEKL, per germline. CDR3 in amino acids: CASSQVGLATEAFF. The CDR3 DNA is TGCGCCAGCAGCCAAGTTGGGTTGGCCACTGAAGCTTTCTTT.

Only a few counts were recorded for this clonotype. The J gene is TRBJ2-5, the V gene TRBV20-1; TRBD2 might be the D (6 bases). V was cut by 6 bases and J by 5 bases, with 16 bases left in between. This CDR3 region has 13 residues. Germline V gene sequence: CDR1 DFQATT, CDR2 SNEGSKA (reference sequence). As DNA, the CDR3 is TGCAGTGCCGTACGCGGGGTTGGCGAGACCCAGTACTTC. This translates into CSAVRGVGETQYF.

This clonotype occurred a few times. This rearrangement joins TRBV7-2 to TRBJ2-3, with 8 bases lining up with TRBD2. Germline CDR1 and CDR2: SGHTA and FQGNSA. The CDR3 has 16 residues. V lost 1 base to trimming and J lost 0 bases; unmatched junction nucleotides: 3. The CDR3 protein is CASSLEGTRSTDTQYF. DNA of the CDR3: TGTGCCAGCAGCTTAGAAGGGACTAGGAGCACAGATACGCAGTATTTT. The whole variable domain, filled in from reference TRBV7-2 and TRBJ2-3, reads GAGVSQSPSNKVTEKGKDVELRCDPISGHTALYWYRQSLGQGLEFLIYFQGNSAPDKSGLPSDRFSAERTGGSVSTLTIQRTQQEDSAVYLCASSLEGTRSTDTQYFGPGTRLTVL.

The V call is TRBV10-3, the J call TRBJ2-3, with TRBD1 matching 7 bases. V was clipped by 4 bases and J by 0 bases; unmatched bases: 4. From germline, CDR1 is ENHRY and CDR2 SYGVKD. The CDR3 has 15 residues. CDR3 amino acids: CAISGTGVSTDTQYF. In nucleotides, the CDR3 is TGTGCCATCAGTGGTACAGGGGTTAGCACAGATACGCAGTATTTT.

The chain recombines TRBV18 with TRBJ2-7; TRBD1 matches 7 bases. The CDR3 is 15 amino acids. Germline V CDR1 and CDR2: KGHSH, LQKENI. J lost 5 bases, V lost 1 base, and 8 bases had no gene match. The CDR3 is CASSPRGQVFHEQYF. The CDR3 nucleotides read TGTGCCAGCTCACCACGAGGACAGGTCTTCCACGAGCAGTACTTC.

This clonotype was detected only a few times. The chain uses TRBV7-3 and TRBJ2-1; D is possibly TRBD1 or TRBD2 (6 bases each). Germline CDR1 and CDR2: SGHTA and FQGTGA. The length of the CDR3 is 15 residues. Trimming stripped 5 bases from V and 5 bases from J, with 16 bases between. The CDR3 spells CASSPMPGGNNEQFF. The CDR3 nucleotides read TGTGCCAGCAGCCCCATGCCCGGGGGCAACAATGAGCAGTTCTTC.

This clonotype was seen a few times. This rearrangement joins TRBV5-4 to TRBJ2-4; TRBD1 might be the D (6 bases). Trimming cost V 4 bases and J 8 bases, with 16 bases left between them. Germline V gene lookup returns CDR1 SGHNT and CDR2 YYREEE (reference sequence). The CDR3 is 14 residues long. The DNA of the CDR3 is TGTGCCAGCAGCCTGCGACAGGCGGTTGACATTCAGTACTTC. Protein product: CASSLRQAVDIQYF.

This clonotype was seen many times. CDR3 coding DNA: TGTGCCAGCAGCCCGCGGACAGGGACTCACGTAAATGAAAAACTGTTTTTT. Its protein is CASSPRTGTHVNEKLFF. The chain couples TRBV7-9 to TRBJ1-4, with 8 bases aligning to TRBD1. V dropped 5 bases and J dropped 5; count of bases not matched to a gene: 13. Germline CDR1 reads SEHNR; CDR2 reads FQNEAQ (reference sequence). The CDR3 is 17 residues long.

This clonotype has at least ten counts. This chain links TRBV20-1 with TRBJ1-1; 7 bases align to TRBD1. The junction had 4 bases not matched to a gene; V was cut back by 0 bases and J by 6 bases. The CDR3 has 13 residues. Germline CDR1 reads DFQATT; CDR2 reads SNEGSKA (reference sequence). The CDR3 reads CSARDNRGAEAFF. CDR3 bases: TGCAGTGCTAGAGATAACAGGGGTGCTGAAGCTTTCTTT.

CDR3 in amino acids: CATGTGKTQYF. For the CDR3, the DNA is TGTGCCACTGGGACAGGGAAGACCCAGTACTTC. The chain links TRBV24-1 to TRBJ2-5; TRBD1 agrees at 9 bases. V dropped 10 bases and J dropped 6; count of bases not matched to a gene: 2. From germline, CDR1 is KGHDR and CDR2 SFDVKD. This CDR3 has 11 amino acids.

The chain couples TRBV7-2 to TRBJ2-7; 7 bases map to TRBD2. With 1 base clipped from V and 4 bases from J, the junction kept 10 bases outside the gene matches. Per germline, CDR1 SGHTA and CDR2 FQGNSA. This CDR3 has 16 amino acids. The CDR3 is CASSLVPGGLVYEQYF. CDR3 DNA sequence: TGTGCCAGCAGCTTAGTCCCGGGGGGACTCGTGTACGAGCAGTACTTC.

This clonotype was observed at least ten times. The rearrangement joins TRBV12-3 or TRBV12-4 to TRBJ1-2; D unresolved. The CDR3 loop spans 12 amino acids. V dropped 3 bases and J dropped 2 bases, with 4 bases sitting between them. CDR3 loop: CASSFSNYGYTF. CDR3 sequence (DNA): TGTGCCAGCAGTTTTAGCAACTATGGCTACACCTTC.

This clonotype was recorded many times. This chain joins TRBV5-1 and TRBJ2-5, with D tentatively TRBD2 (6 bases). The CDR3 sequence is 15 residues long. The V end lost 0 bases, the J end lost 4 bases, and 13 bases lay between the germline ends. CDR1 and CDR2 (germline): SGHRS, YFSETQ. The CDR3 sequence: CASSLDAVGGETQYF. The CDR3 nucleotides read TGCGCCAGCAGCTTGGACGCGGTGGGGGGAGAGACCCAGTACTTC.

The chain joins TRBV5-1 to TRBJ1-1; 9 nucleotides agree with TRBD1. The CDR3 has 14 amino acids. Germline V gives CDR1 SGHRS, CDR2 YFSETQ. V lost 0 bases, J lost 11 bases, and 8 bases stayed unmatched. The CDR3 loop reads CASSLEGTGSVAFF. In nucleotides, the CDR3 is TGCGCCAGCAGCTTGGAGGGGACAGGGTCTGTGGCTTTCTTT.

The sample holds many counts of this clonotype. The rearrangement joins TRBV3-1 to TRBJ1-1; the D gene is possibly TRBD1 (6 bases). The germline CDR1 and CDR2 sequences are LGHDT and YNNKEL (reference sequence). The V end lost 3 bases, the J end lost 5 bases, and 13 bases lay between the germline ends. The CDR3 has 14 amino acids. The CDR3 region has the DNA TGTGCCAGCAGCCACCACAGGGATGGGACTGAAGCTTTCTTT. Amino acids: CASSHHRDGTEAFF.

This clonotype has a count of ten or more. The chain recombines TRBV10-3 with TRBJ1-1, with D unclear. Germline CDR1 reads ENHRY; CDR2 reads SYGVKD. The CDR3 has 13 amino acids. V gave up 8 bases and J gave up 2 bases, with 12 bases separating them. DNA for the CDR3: TGTGCCATCTCACTGAGGGCAAACACTGAAGCTTTCTTT. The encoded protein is CAISLRANTEAFF.

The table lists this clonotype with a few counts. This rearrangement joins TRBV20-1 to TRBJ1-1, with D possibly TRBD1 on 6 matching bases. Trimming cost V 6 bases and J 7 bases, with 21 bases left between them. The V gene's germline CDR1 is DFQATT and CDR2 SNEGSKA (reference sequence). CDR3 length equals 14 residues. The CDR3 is CSAPEGGKDLEAFF. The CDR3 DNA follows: TGCAGTGCCCCGGAGGGGGGGAAGGACCTTGAAGCTTTCTTT.

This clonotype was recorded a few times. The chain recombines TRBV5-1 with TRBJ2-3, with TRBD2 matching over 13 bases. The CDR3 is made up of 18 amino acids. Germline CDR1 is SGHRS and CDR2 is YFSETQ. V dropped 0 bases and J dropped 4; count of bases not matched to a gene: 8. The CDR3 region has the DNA TGCGCCAGCAGCTTGGAAAGACTAGCGGGGGGTAAGGCAGATACGCAGTATTTT. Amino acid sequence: CASSLERLAGGKADTQYF.

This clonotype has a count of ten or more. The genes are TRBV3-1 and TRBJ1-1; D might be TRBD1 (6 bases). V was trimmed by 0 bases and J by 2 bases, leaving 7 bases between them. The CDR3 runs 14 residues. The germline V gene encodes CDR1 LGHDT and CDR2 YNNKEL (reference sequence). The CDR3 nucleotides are TGTGCCAGCAGCCAAGAGGACAGAAACACTGAAGCTTTCTTT. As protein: CASSQEDRNTEAFF.

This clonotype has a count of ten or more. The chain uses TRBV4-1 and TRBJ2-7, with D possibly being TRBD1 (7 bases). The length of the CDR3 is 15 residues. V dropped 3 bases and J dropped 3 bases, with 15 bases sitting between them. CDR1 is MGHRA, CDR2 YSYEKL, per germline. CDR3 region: CASSQGWQGGYEQYF. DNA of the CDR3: TGCGCCAGCAGCCAGGGGTGGCAGGGGGGCTACGAGCAGTACTTC.

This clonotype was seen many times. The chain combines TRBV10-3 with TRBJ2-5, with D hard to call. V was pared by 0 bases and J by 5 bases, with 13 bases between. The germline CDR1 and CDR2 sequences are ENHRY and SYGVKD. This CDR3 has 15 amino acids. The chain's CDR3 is CAISESRSGSETQYF. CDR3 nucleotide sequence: TGTGCCATCAGTGAGTCGAGATCAGGATCGGAGACCCAGTACTTC.